Each of the 5 T cell receptor beta chains below was sequenced from the same sample in a study of T-cell reconstitution after alpha-beta-depleted transplantation in children. Unique molecular identifiers tagged the TCRbeta library. A single record per CDR3 protein comes from TCRdb applying MiXCR to the PCR reads. The table includes 800,000 to 1,000,000 distinct CDR3 sequences, roughly 29% detected once. Specimen: PBMCs, mostly from graft donor cells, collected 360 days after TCRalphabeta/CD19-depleted stem cell transplant. These receptors all stem from a boy under two years old who had a stem cell transplant for SCID, so the T cells may come from the graft donor.

This clonotype has more than one count but fewer than ten. The chain employs TRBV6-6 and TRBJ2-7; TRBD1 might be the D (7 bases). Trimming stripped 5 bases from V and 5 bases from J, with 13 bases between. Germline assignment: CDR1 MNHNY and CDR2 SVGAGI (reference sequence). The CDR3 consists of 13 residues. CDR3 residues: CASSPPGGNEQYF. CDR3 DNA: TGTGCCAGCAGTCCTCCAGGGGGGAACGAGCAGTACTTC.

This clonotype was counted a few times. The rearrangement joins TRBV28 to TRBJ2-3; no clear D gene. The CDR3 extends over 13 amino acids. The germline V and J ends were trimmed by 6 bases and 5 bases, with 12 bases remaining between them. The germline V gene encodes CDR1 MDHEN and CDR2 SYDVKM. Here the CDR3 reads CASSLPIIDTQYF. The CDR3 nucleotides read TGTGCCAGCAGCCTTCCCATAATAGATACGCAGTATTTT.

The table lists this clonotype with a few counts. In DNA, the CDR3 is TGTGCCATCAGTGAGTCGAACAGGGGGCCAAAAGAGCAGTACTTC. Amino acid sequence: CAISESNRGPKEQYF. This chain joins TRBV10-3 and TRBJ2-7; 9 bases are shared with TRBD1. The V and J ends lost 0 bases and 7 bases, in that order; junction bases with no gene match: 7. The CDR3 is 15 residues long. CDR1 and CDR2 from the germline V gene are ENHRY and SYGVKD.

Ten or more counts support this clonotype. V usage is TRBV7-9 and J usage is TRBJ2-3, with 7 positions matching TRBD1. J gave up 6 bases and V 6 bases, and 6 bases lay outside the gene matches. CDR3 size: 13 residues. Germline CDR1 SEHNR, CDR2 FQNEAQ (reference sequence). CDR3 in DNA: TGTGCCAGCAGATTCGGGACAGCCGATACGCAGTATTTT. Protein: CASRFGTADTQYF.

The chain links TRBV15 to TRBJ2-1; TRBD2 agrees at 14 bases. The V and J ends lost 1 base and 11 bases, in that order; junction bases with no gene match: 4. The CDR3 is 15 residues long. The germline CDR1 and CDR2 sequences are LNHNV and YYDKDF (reference sequence). CDR3 DNA: TGTGCCACCAGCAGAGCGGGGACTAGCGGGGGAAAGCAGTTCTTC. It translates to CATSRAGTSGGKQFF.